A selection of T cell receptor beta chains follows, all from one sample in a study of CD8+ T cells in alopecia areata. This table comes from immunoSEQ multiplex PCR, and its TCRdb copy is limited to in-frame clones, with some not included. This table has 110,000 to 150,000 clones, 51% appearing once. Sequencing used CD4+ T cells sorted from blood, obtained at week 0. The source of these receptors is a human donor with alopecia areata. Both conserved end residues are part of each CDR3. Each record gives: J gene, clone size, D gene, V gene, CDR3 DNA, CDR3 protein. D genes are given only for firm matches. Not every row has a clone size; where given, it reads once, few, many or a size class.

J: TRBJ1-2
size: few
D: -
V: TRBV10-3
DNA: TGTGCCATCAGTGAGTCGTCGGGATCCTATGGCTACACCTTC
CDR3: CAISESSGSYGYTF

J: TRBJ1-2
size: -
D: -
V: TRBV9
DNA: TGTGCCAGCAGGGGAGGGAGCGGCTACACCTTC
CDR3: CASRGGSGYTF

J: TRBJ1-1
size: -
D: TRBD1
V: TRBV6-6
DNA: TGTGCCAGCAGTTCCAGGGGGGATGAAGCTTTCTTT
CDR3: CASSSRGDEAFF

J: TRBJ2-7
size: -
D: -
V: TRBV30
DNA: TGTGCCTGGGGGGCCCTCCGCGAGCAGTACTTC
CDR3: CAWGALREQYF

J: TRBJ2-6
size: many
D: TRBD1
V: TRBV6-4
DNA: TGTGCCAGTGGACAGGCAAGCTCTGGGGCCAACGTCCTGACTTTC
CDR3: CASGQASSGANVLTF

J: TRBJ2-1
size: few
D: -
V: TRBV28
DNA: TGTGCCAGCAGCCATGGACATTATGAGCAGTTCTTC
CDR3: CASSHGHYEQFF

J: TRBJ1-1
size: few
D: -
V: TRBV7-9
DNA: TGTGCCAGCAGCTTAGTCGTGGGGCTGAACACTGAAGCTTTCTTT
CDR3: CASSLVVGLNTEAFF

J: TRBJ2-1
size: -
D: TRBD2
V: TRBV23-1
DNA: TGCGCCAGCAGTCGAGCTAGCGGGAGGGCCGTCGGCAGTGAGCAGTTCTTC
CDR3: CASSRASGRAVGSEQFF

J: TRBJ2-1
size: -
D: TRBD2
V: TRBV19
DNA: TGTGCCAGTAGTATAAAGCGGGACTCTTCAAATGAGCAGTTCTTC
CDR3: CASSIKRDSSNEQFF

J: TRBJ2-2
size: few
D: -
V: TRBV4-2
DNA: TGTGCCAGCAGCCAAGGGTTTATTGGTCCAGCCCCCGGGGAGCTGTTTTTT
CDR3: CASSQGFIGPAPGELFF

J: TRBJ1-1
size: once
D: TRBD1
V: TRBV6-6
DNA: TGTGCCAGCAGCTCTACAGGGGGCGCGGGCCTAACGGGGGCTTTCTTT
CDR3: CASSSTGGAGLTGAFF

J: TRBJ1-2
size: -
D: TRBD1
V: TRBV2
DNA: TGTGCCAGCAGTTCCGACAGGGGTAGGGATGGCTACACCTTC
CDR3: CASSSDRGRDGYTF

J: TRBJ2-3
size: few
D: TRBD1
V: TRBV29-1
DNA: TGCAGCGTACCCCTCAGGGGGCACACAGATACGCAGTATTTT
CDR3: CSVPLRGHTDTQYF

J: TRBJ2-5
size: -
D: TRBD1
V: TRBV5-1
DNA: TGCGCCAGCAGCTTGGCAGGGGGTCGAGAGACCCAGTACTTC
CDR3: CASSLAGGRETQYF

J: TRBJ2-7
size: -
D: TRBD2
V: TRBV10-3
DNA: TGTGCCATCAAACTAGCGGAGAGCTACGAGCAGTACTTC
CDR3: CAIKLAESYEQYF

J: TRBJ1-1
size: few
D: -
V: TRBV6-5
DNA: TGTGCCAGCAGTTACTCGTACGAGGGGGGTACTGAAGCTTTCTTT
CDR3: CASSYSYEGGTEAFF

J: TRBJ1-1
size: -
D: TRBD1
V: TRBV5-4
DNA: TGTGCCAGCATGGACAGGGGAGGGATCACTGAAGCTTTCTTT
CDR3: CASMDRGGITEAFF

J: TRBJ1-5
size: few
D: TRBD1
V: TRBV6-1
DNA: TGTGCCAGTGACAGGGTGAGCAATCAGCCCCAGCATTTT
CDR3: CASDRVSNQPQHF

J: TRBJ1-3
size: -
D: -
V: TRBV30
DNA: TGTGCCTGGAGTGTACGTTGGGCAGACTCTGGAAACACCATATATTTT
CDR3: CAWSVRWADSGNTIYF

J: TRBJ2-5
size: -
D: -
V: TRBV19
DNA: TGTGCCAGTAGGCCCTCCATTTGGGAGACCCAGTACTTC
CDR3: CASRPSIWETQYF

J: TRBJ1-4
size: -
D: TRBD1
V: TRBV7-9
DNA: TGTGCCAGCAGCCTACGACAGGGGGCGATAGGTGAAAAACTGTTTTTT
CDR3: CASSLRQGAIGEKLFF

J: TRBJ2-4
size: -
D: -
V: TRBV15
DNA: TGTGCCACCCATCACGCCGGGGTGGGGAACATTCAGTACTTC
CDR3: CATHHAGVGNIQYF

J: TRBJ2-7
size: -
D: -
V: TRBV11-2
DNA: TGTGCCAGCAGTTCCTCCTACGAGCAGTACTTC
CDR3: CASSSSYEQYF

J: TRBJ2-7
size: -
D: TRBD2
V: TRBV30
DNA: TGTGCCTGGACCAAAGGGACTACCTACGAGCAGTACTTC
CDR3: CAWTKGTTYEQYF

J: TRBJ2-5
size: -
D: -
V: TRBV14
DNA: TGTGCCAGCAGCCCCCTCGGTCCGGTGGAGACCCAGTACTTC
CDR3: CASSPLGPVETQYF

J: TRBJ2-7
size: -
D: -
V: TRBV29-1
DNA: TGCAGCGTTGAAGTAAGGGGCGAGCAGTACTTC
CDR3: CSVEVRGEQYF

J: TRBJ2-3
size: -
D: TRBD2
V: TRBV5-1
DNA: TGCGCCAGCAGCTTGTATTCTAGCGGGAGCTCAGATACGCAGTATTTT
CDR3: CASSLYSSGSSDTQYF

J: TRBJ1-2
size: -
D: -
V: TRBV14
DNA: TGTGCCAGCAGCCGCGTCAGCGTATCAGGCTACACCTTC
CDR3: CASSRVSVSGYTF

J: TRBJ1-2
size: few
D: -
V: TRBV25-1
DNA: TGTGCCAGCAGTGAACCCGGGCTGTATGGCTACACCTTC
CDR3: CASSEPGLYGYTF

J: TRBJ2-3
size: -
D: -
V: TRBV7-3
DNA: TGTGCCAGCAGCCCAAATCAAGGCGGACGAACAACAGATACGCAGTATTTT
CDR3: CASSPNQGGRTTDTQYF

J: TRBJ2-1
size: -
D: -
V: TRBV5-6
DNA: TGTGCCAGCAGCATCCGGGGCAGGGCCTCGTATGAGCAGTTCTTC
CDR3: CASSIRGRASYEQFF

J: TRBJ1-1
size: few
D: -
V: TRBV29-1
DNA: TGCAGCGTTGGTTGGGGGGCTGGGAACACTGAAGCTTTCTTT
CDR3: CSVGWGAGNTEAFF

J: TRBJ2-2
size: -
D: TRBD2
V: TRBV30
DNA: TGTGCCTGGAGTGCGGGGGGACTAGCCATCCCCGGGGAGCTGTTTTTT
CDR3: CAWSAGGLAIPGELFF

J: TRBJ2-7
size: -
D: -
V: TRBV25-1
DNA: TGTGCCAGCAGTGATTTAGCCTGGGAGCAGTACTTC
CDR3: CASSDLAWEQYF

J: TRBJ1-4
size: -
D: -
V: TRBV30
DNA: TGTGCCTGGAGTGTCCAAGAAACTACGTCTTTT
CDR3: CAWSVQETTSF

J: TRBJ1-1
size: -
D: TRBD1
V: TRBV29-1
DNA: TGCAGCGTTGAACTAAGAGGGACAGAGAACACTGAAGCTTTCTTT
CDR3: CSVELRGTENTEAFF

J: TRBJ2-7
size: -
D: TRBD2
V: TRBV5-4
DNA: TGTGCCAGCAGCTCCCAGCGGGGGTACGAGCAGTACTTC
CDR3: CASSSQRGYEQYF

J: TRBJ2-5
size: -
D: -
V: TRBV29-1
DNA: TGCAGCGTTGTAGGCGTTTCGGAGACCCAGTACTTC
CDR3: CSVVGVSETQYF

J: TRBJ1-2
size: -
D: -
V: TRBV30
DNA: TGTGCCTGGAGTTCATCACAAGATGGCTACACCTTC
CDR3: CAWSSSQDGYTF

J: TRBJ2-3
size: -
D: TRBD1
V: TRBV25-1
DNA: TGTGCCAGCAGTGCGCAATCAGGGGGCCTCAGCACAGATACGCAGTATTTT
CDR3: CASSAQSGGLSTDTQYF

J: TRBJ2-1
size: -
D: -
V: TRBV6-4
DNA: TGTGCCAGCAGTGGGAGTATTAGGAATGAGCAGTTCTTC
CDR3: CASSGSIRNEQFF

J: TRBJ2-1
size: -
D: TRBD2
V: TRBV7-2
DNA: TGTGCCAGCAGCTTAAGGAGGGATAGCGGGAGATATAGGGGGAATGAGCAGTTCTTC
CDR3: CASSLRRDSGRYRGNEQFF

J: TRBJ2-1
size: -
D: -
V: TRBV30
DNA: TGTGCCTGGAGTTTCAGGGTATTGGTCAATGAGCAGTTCTTC
CDR3: CAWSFRVLVNEQFF

J: TRBJ1-2
size: -
D: -
V: TRBV29-1
DNA: TGCAGCGTTGTGACCAGTAAAGGCTCCTATGGCTACACCTTC
CDR3: CSVVTSKGSYGYTF

J: TRBJ2-7
size: -
D: -
V: TRBV30
DNA: TGTGCCTGGAGTGTGAGTGCCTACGAGCAGTACTTC
CDR3: CAWSVSAYEQYF

J: TRBJ1-5
size: few
D: -
V: TRBV2
DNA: TGTGCCAGCAGTGAACAGGGGAGGAATGGTCAGCCCCAGCATTTT
CDR3: CASSEQGRNGQPQHF

J: TRBJ2-2
size: -
D: -
V: TRBV30
DNA: TGTGCCTGGAGTGGAACGGTGAACACCGGGGAGCTGTTTTTT
CDR3: CAWSGTVNTGELFF

J: TRBJ2-7
size: -
D: -
V: TRBV5-4
DNA: TGTGCCAGCAGCATTGAGGACGGGGACTACGAGCAGTACTTC
CDR3: CASSIEDGDYEQYF

J: TRBJ1-5
size: few
D: TRBD1
V: TRBV30
DNA: TGTGCCTGGAGTCCAAAAGGACACACAACAGGGGTCAATCAGCCCCAGCATTTT
CDR3: CAWSPKGHTTGVNQPQHF

J: TRBJ1-2
size: -
D: TRBD1
V: TRBV5-1
DNA: TGCGCCAGCAGCTTGACAGGGGCGGTTGGCTACACCTTC
CDR3: CASSLTGAVGYTF

J: TRBJ1-3
size: once
D: TRBD1
V: TRBV29-1
DNA: TGCAGCGTTGATACAGGGGCGGGAAACACCATATATTTT
CDR3: CSVDTGAGNTIYF

J: TRBJ2-1
size: few
D: TRBD2
V: TRBV7-2
DNA: TGTGCCAGCAGCTTAGGAGGGAGGGCCGGGGCGAATGAGCAGTTCTTC
CDR3: CASSLGGRAGANEQFF

J: TRBJ1-1
size: few
D: -
V: TRBV30
DNA: TGTGCCTGGAGTGCCCCTACCCGGTTGGCTTTCTTT
CDR3: CAWSAPTRLAFF

J: TRBJ2-3
size: few
D: -
V: TRBV7-7
DNA: TGTGCTAGCAGCTCAAGTGCCAGCAGGGCAGATACGCAGTATTTT
CDR3: CASSSSASRADTQYF

J: TRBJ2-1
size: -
D: -
V: TRBV29-1
DNA: TGCAGCGTTGGGGTTAACTCATACAATGAGCAGTTCTTC
CDR3: CSVGVNSYNEQFF

J: TRBJ2-3
size: few
D: -
V: TRBV29-1
DNA: TGCACCTTTGACACTTCCAGCACAGATACGCAGTATTTT
CDR3: CTFDTSSTDTQYF

J: TRBJ1-4
size: -
D: -
V: TRBV29-1
DNA: TGCAGCGTGACCGGGACATTTAATGAAAAACTGTTTTTT
CDR3: CSVTGTFNEKLFF

J: TRBJ2-5
size: -
D: -
V: TRBV7-9
DNA: TGTGCCAGCAGCTTAGCCAGGGCTAAAGAGACCCAGTACTTC
CDR3: CASSLARAKETQYF

J: TRBJ1-2
size: -
D: -
V: TRBV4-1
DNA: TGCGCCAGCAGCCCGAGGCGGGGACGACAGTCAAGAGATGGCTACACCTTC
CDR3: CASSPRRGRQSRDGYTF